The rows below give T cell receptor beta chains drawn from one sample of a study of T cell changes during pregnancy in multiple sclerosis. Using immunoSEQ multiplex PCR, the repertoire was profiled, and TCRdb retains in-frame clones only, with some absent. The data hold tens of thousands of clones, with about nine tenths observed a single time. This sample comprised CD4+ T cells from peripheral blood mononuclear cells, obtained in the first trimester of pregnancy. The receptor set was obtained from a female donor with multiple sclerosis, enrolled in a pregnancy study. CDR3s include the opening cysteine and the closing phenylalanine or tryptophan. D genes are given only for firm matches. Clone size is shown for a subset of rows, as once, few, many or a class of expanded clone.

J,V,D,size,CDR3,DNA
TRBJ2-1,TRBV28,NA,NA,CASSPPRGSYNEQFF,TGTGCCAGCAGCCCCCCCCGCGGATCCTACAATGAGCAGTTCTTC
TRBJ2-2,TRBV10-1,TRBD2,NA,CATNPGLAGGPSNTGELFF,TGCGCCACCAACCCAGGACTAGCGGGGGGCCCCTCGAACACCGGGGAGCTGTTTTTT
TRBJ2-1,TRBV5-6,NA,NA,CASSLGSAAGYNEQFF,TGTGCCAGCAGCTTGGGCTCGGCCGCGGGTTACAATGAGCAGTTCTTC
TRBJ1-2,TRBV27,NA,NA,CASSSQGNSLLGGYTF,TGTGCCAGCAGTAGTCAGGGAAACTCCCTTCTTGGTGGCTACACCTTC
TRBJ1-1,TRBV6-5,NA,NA,CASSYSRASKNTEAFF,TGTGCCAGCAGTTACTCCCGCGCATCCAAGAACACTGAAGCTTTCTTT
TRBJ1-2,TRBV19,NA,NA,CASSADLNYGYTF,TGTGCCAGTAGTGCGGACTTGAACTATGGCTACACCTTC
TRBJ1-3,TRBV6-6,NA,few,CASNTGSGNTIYF,TGTGCCAGCAACACAGGCTCTGGAAACACCATATATTTT
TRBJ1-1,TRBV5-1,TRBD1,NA,CASSPGGDRFNTEAFF,TGCGCCAGCAGCCCGGGGGGGGACAGATTCAACACTGAAGCTTTCTTT
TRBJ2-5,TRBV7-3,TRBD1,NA,CASSLTGTGGWETQYF,TGTGCCAGCAGCTTAACAGGGACAGGGGGCTGGGAGACCCAGTACTTC
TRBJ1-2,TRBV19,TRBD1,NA,CASISGQGTSGYTF,TGTGCCAGTATCTCGGGACAGGGAACAAGTGGCTACACCTTC
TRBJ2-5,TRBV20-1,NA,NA,CSARGGETQYF,TGCAGTGCTAGGGGGGGAGAGACCCAGTACTTC
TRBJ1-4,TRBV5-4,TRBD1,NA,CASSQPGTGNEKLFF,TGTGCCAGCAGCCAACCCGGGACAGGGAATGAAAAACTGTTTTTT
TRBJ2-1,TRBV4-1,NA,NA,CASRQPDTKQGQEQFF,TGCGCCAGCAGACAACCTGACACGAAACAGGGTCAGGAGCAGTTCTTC
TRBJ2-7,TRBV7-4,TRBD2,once,CASSLSGLAGLGYEQYF,TGTGCCAGCAGCCTATCGGGCCTAGCGGGGTTGGGCTACGAGCAGTACTTC
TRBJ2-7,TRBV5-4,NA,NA,CATGAGQGYEQYF,TGTGCCACCGGGGCGGGGCAGGGCTACGAGCAGTACTTC
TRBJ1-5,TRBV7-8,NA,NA,CASSLSRDSNQPQHF,TGTGCCAGCAGCTTATCGAGGGATAGCAATCAGCCCCAGCATTTT
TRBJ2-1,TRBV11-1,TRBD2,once,CASSLSSGSHSGQAFF,TGTGCCAGCAGCTTAAGTAGCGGGAGTCATAGCGGCCAAGCTTTCTTC
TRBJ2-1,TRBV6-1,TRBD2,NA,CASSESPSGRTYNEQFF,TGTGCCAGCAGTGAATCCCCTAGCGGGAGAACCTACAATGAGCAGTTCTTC
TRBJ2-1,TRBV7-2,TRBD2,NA,CASSFPSRLAGMNEQFF,TGTGCCAGCAGCTTCCCCAGCCGACTAGCGGGGATGAATGAGCAGTTCTTC
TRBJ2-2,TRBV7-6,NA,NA,CASSPPSITGELFF,TGTGCCAGCAGCCCTCCCAGTATCACCGGGGAGCTGTTTTTT
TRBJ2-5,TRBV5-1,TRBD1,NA,CASSSDFSGTGGRKTQYF,TGCGCCAGCAGCTCTGACTTCTCGGGGACAGGGGGCAGGAAGACCCAGTACTTC
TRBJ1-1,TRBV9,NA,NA,CASSKDRYTEAFF,TGTGCCAGCAGCAAAGACAGATACACTGAAGCTTTCTTT
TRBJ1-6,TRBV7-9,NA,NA,CASSLATGNNSPLHF,TGTGCCAGCAGCTTAGCAACAGGGAACAATTCACCCCTCCACTTT
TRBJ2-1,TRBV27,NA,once,CASSLRQNNEQFF,TGTGCCAGCAGTTTAAGACAAAACAATGAGCAGTTCTTC
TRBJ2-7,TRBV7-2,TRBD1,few,CASGQGPDYEQYF,TGTGCCAGTGGACAGGGCCCAGACTACGAGCAGTACTTC
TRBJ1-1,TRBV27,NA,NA,CASSLYRGMVNTEAFF,TGTGCCAGCAGTTTATATCGGGGGATGGTCAACACTGAAGCTTTCTTT
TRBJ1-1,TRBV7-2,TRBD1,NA,CASSGQGASRAFF,TGTGCCAGCTCCGGACAGGGGGCGTCTAGAGCTTTCTTT
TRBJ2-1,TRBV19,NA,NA,CASRVNFGSTNEQFF,TGTGCCAGTAGGGTTAACTTTGGGAGTACGAATGAGCAGTTCTTC
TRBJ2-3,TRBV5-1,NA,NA,CASRGQSTDTQYF,TGCGCCAGCAGAGGACAGAGCACAGATACGCAGTATTTT
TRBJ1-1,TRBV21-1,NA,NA,CASIGRSNTEAFF,TGTGCCAGCATCGGCAGGTCGAACACTGAAGCTTTCTTT
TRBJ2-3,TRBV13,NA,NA,CASSLGGTDTQYF,TGTGCCAGCAGCTTGGGGGGAACAGATACGCAGTATTTT
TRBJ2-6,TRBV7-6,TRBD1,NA,CASSLLFGTGGMTGANVLTF,TGTGCCAGCAGCTTACTTTTCGGGACAGGGGGCATGACTGGGGCCAACGTCCTGACTTTC
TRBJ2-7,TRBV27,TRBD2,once,CASSRTSGSISYEQYF,TGTGCCAGCAGCCGGACTAGCGGGAGTATCTCCTACGAGCAGTACTTC
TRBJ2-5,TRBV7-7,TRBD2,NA,CASSLDRRGGQETQYF,TGTGCCAGCAGCTTAGACCGGCGGGGGGGACAAGAGACCCAGTACTTC
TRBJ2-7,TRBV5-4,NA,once,CASSLAGGNEQYF,TGTGCCAGCAGCTTGGCTGGGGGCAACGAGCAGTACTTC
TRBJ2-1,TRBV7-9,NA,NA,CASSPGRDLPFF,TGTGCCAGCAGCCCTGGGCGGGACTTGCCGTTCTTC
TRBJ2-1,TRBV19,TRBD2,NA,CASIVVWTSGRQVRTNNEQFF,TGTGCCAGTATAGTCGTGTGGACTAGCGGGAGGCAAGTCCGGACGAACAATGAGCAGTTCTTC
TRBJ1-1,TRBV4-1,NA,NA,CASSQEGPAFLAFF,TGCGCCAGCAGCCAAGAGGGGCCCGCGTTCTTAGCTTTCTTT
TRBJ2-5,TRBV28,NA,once,CASSLWGRGRAETQYF,TGTGCCAGCAGTTTGTGGGGCAGGGGCAGAGCGGAGACCCAGTACTTC
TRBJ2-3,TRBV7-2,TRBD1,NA,CASSLTGASTDTQYF,TGTGCCAGCAGCTTAACAGGGGCTAGCACAGATACGCAGTATTTT
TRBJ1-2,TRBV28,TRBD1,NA,CASLLGRRGQGYGYTF,TGTGCCAGCCTCCTAGGACGCAGGGGGCAAGGGTATGGCTACACCTTC
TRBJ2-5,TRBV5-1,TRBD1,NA,CASSWRTGDRETQYF,TGCGCCAGCAGCTGGCGGACAGGGGATAGGGAGACCCAGTACTTC
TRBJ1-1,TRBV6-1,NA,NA,CASSEGRRANTEAFF,TGTGCCAGCAGTGAAGGGCGGAGGGCCAACACTGAAGCTTTCTTT
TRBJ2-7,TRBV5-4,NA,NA,CASSAKTTGDYEQYF,TGTGCCAGCAGCGCAAAAACTACCGGAGACTACGAGCAGTACTTC
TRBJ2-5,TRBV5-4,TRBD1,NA,CASSFRDSRETQYF,TGTGCCAGCAGCTTCCGGGACAGCAGAGAGACCCAGTACTTC
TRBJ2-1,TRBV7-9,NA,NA,CASSQERVGDEQFF,TGTGCCAGCAGCCAAGAGCGGGTGGGGGATGAGCAGTTCTTC
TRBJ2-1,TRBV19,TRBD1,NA,CASSRRTGQVYNEQFF,TGTGCCAGTAGTAGACGGACAGGGCAGGTATACAATGAGCAGTTCTTC
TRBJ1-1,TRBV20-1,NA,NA,CSARGQGEAFF,TGCAGTGCTAGGGGACAAGGAGAAGCTTTCTTT
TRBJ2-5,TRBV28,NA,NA,CASVRRDEETQYF,TGTGCCAGCGTAAGGCGGGACGAAGAGACCCAGTACTTC
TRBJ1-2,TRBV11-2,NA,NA,CASSLRVGLNNYGYTF,TGTGCCAGCAGCTTAAGAGTGGGGCTCAATAACTATGGCTACACCTTC
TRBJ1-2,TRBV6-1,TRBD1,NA,CASSETGAIANYGYTF,TGTGCCAGCAGTGAAACAGGGGCCATAGCTAACTATGGCTACACCTTC
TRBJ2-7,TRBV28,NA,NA,CAGGTGNYEQYF,TGTGCCGGCGGGACCGGCAACTACGAGCAGTACTTC
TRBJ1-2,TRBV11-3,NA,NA,CASSTGQGSAPYGYTF,TGTGCCAGCAGCACAGGGCAGGGTTCGGCGCCCTATGGCTACACCTTC
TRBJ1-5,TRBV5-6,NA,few,CASSLRGTKPQHF,TGTGCCAGCAGCTTGCGGGGGACTAAGCCCCAGCATTTT